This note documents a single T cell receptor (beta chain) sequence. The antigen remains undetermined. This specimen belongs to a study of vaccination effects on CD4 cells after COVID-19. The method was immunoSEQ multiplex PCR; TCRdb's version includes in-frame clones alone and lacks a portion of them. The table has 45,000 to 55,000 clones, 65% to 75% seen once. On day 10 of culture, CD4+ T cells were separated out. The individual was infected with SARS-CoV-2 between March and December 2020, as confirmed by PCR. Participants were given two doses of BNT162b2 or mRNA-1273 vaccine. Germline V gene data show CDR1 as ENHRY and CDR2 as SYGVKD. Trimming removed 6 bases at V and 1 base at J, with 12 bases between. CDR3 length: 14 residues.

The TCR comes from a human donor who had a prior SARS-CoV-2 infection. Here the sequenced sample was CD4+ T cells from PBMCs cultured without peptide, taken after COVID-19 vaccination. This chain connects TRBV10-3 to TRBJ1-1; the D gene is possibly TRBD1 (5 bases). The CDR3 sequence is CAIRTATGNTEAFF. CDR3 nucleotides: TGTGCCATCAGAACCGCTACAGGGAACACTGAAGCTTTCTTT.